This T cell receptor (beta chain) is from a study of blood T cell repertoires in COVID-19. In germline, CDR1 is SNHLY, CDR2 FYNNEI. The length of the CDR3 is 14 residues. The ends were cut back, 1 base at V and 7 bases at J, with 14 bases in the middle. Using immunoSEQ multiplex PCR, the repertoire was profiled, and TCRdb retains in-frame clones only, with some absent. This sample yields about 190,000 clones, of which about 90% are seen a single time; 0.62% belongs to the top ten. The sequenced sample was peripheral blood. This sequence was found in a middle-aged man with acute or convalescent COVID-19. The chain combines TRBV2 with TRBJ2-7; TRBD2 might be the D (6 bases). In DNA, the CDR3 is TGTGCCAGCAGTGAAGTACCGGGAGATGGGGAGCAGTACTTC. Residues: CASSEVPGDGEQYF.